The 14 T cell receptor beta chains reported below all come from one sample, sequenced in a study of T cell responses to AZD1222 COVID-19 vaccine (dated by TCRdb to about 2021). Receptor libraries were prepared by the immunoSEQ multiplex PCR assay. The table comes from immuneACCESS by way of TCRdb, which keeps in-frame sequences with V and J called. Part of the clones is missing from these tables; in studies checked, under half for an unresolved V gene and the rest for unknown reasons. For this sample there are 120,000 to 150,000 clones; approximately 90% appear just once. The ten largest account for more than 5.5% of the sample. Taken with the paper, the label for time point translates to: baseline before first vaccination. Material: peripheral blood, obtained on day 0 of AZD1222 vaccination. Source of these receptors: an adult in good health.

The chain couples TRBV25-1 to TRBJ1-3; 8 positions match TRBD1. This CDR3 is 15 amino acids long. V was pared by 6 bases and J by 5 bases, with 9 bases of the junction left unmatched. Per the germline V gene, CDR1 is MGHDK and CDR2 is SYGVNS. In nucleotides, the CDR3 is TGTGCCAGCAGAGGGGGGACAGGAGGGAGAAACACCATATATTTT. It is translated as CASRGGTGGRNTIYF.

The CDR3 DNA is TGTGCCTGGAGGGGGACAGACCGGGCGTCTGGGGCCAACGTCCTGACTTTC. This gives the protein CAWRGTDRASGANVLTF. V and J are TRBV30 and TRBJ2-6, with TRBD1 matching over 7 bases. CDR3 length: 17 amino acids. Trimming removed 3 bases from V and 1 base from J; junction bases left unmatched: 9. Germline CDR1 is GTSNPN and CDR2 is SVGIG (reference sequence).

This chain links TRBV9 with TRBJ2-1; D is perhaps TRBD2 (6 bases). V was clipped by 0 bases and J by 2 bases, with 9 bases between them. The CDR3 runs to 15 residues. Germline V CDR1 and CDR2: SGDLS, YYNGEE. The CDR3 bases are TGTGCCAGCAGCGTAGCGGGAGAGACCTACAATGAGCAGTTCTTC. Protein product: CASSVAGETYNEQFF.

The V and J genes are TRBV7-2 and TRBJ1-2, with D possibly matching TRBD1 (6 bases). The V gene's germline CDR1 is SGHTA and CDR2 FQGNSA. Trimming took off 3 bases at V and 4 bases at J, with 9 bases between the two ends. This CDR3 region has 13 residues. CDR3 loop: CASSLTGLYGYTF. In DNA form, the CDR3 reads TGTGCCAGCAGCTTGACAGGCCTCTATGGCTACACCTTC.

V and J are TRBV6-2 or TRBV6-3 and TRBJ1-5; no clear D. The CDR3 covers 13 residues. The ends were cut back, 1 base at V and 4 bases at J, with 5 bases in the middle. Germline-derived CDR1 and CDR2 are MNHEY and SVGEGT. The CDR3 is CASSYWTNQPQHF. The CDR3 nucleotides are TGTGCCAGCAGTTACTGGACTAATCAGCCCCAGCATTTT.

The V call is TRBV13, the J call TRBJ2-5; 9 bases match TRBD1. Germline V lookup: CDR1 PRHDT, CDR2 FYEKMQ (reference sequence). With 8 bases clipped from V and 4 bases from J, the junction kept 5 bases outside the gene matches. The CDR3 extends over 13 amino acids. The CDR3 loop is CASGHRGRETQYF. The CDR3 DNA reads as TGTGCCAGCGGGCACAGGGGGCGAGAGACCCAGTACTTC.

This chain connects TRBV28 to TRBJ1-1; weak D call: TRBD1 (5 bases). This CDR3 region has 14 residues. V was shortened by 8 bases and J by 6 bases, with 19 bases between the two germline ends. The germline V gene has CDR1 MDHEN and CDR2 SYDVKM. CDR3 amino acids: CASVTNRGLAEAFF. The CDR3 DNA sequence: TGTGCCAGCGTCACCAACCGGGGCCTGGCTGAAGCTTTCTTT.

The V and J genes are TRBV7-9 and TRBJ1-5; 9 bases match TRBD1. The V gene end was trimmed by 5 bases and the J gene end by 4 bases; junction bases not matched to a gene: 3. Germline loops: CDR1 SEHNR, CDR2 FQNEAQ (reference sequence). The CDR3 is 14 amino acids. This chain's CDR3 is CASSRTGVNQPQHF. The CDR3 DNA reads as TGTGCCAGCAGCCGGACAGGGGTAAATCAGCCCCAGCATTTT.

The chain uses TRBV27 and TRBJ1-5, with D unresolved. Germline CDR1 is MNHEY and CDR2 is SMNVEV (reference sequence). V lost 5 bases and J 0 bases, leaving 14 bases between the germline ends. The CDR3 is 16 amino acids. CDR3 nucleotides: TGTGCCAGCAGTCCCTCCTCCGGGGATAGCAATCAGCCCCAGCATTTT. This gives the protein CASSPSSGDSNQPQHF.

The gene calls are TRBV15 and TRBJ2-2, with a possible D match to TRBD1 (6 bases). The germline CDR1 and CDR2 sequences are LNHNV and YYDKDF (reference sequence). Trimming left V 1 base short and J 5 bases short, with 11 bases between. CDR3 length equals 15 residues. The CDR3 coding sequence is TGTGCCACCAGCAGAGGGACAGAGCTTACCGGGGAGCTGTTTTTT. As protein: CATSRGTELTGELFF.

The CDR3 bases are TGTGCCAGCAGTACCCGGACAGAGGGGCCAAATTCACCCCTCCACTTT. This encodes CASSTRTEGPNSPLHF. V and J are TRBV27 and TRBJ1-6; TRBD1 might be the D (6 bases). The CDR3 covers 16 residues. The germline gives CDR1 MNHEY, CDR2 SMNVEV (reference sequence). The V and J ends lost 5 bases and 7 bases respectively, with 18 bases between them.

CDR3 DNA: TGTGCCAGCAGCTGGGCGGGAGTAAATGAGCAGTTCTTC. Translation gives CASSWAGVNEQFF. V usage is TRBV11-2 and J usage is TRBJ2-1; 7 bases match TRBD2. Per germline, CDR1 SGHAT and CDR2 FQNNGV. J was trimmed by 7 bases and V by 4 bases; bases with no gene match: 4. CDR3 length equals 13 residues.

This chain links TRBV6-5 with TRBJ1-2, with 9 positions matching TRBD1. CDR1 and CDR2 (germline): MNHEY, SVGAGI. V dropped 6 bases and J dropped 5; count of bases not matched to a gene: 7. This CDR3 has 14 amino acids. Here the CDR3 reads CASRPSGTGYGYTF. CDR3 nucleotides: TGTGCCAGCAGGCCCTCCGGGACAGGGTATGGCTACACCTTC.

V usage is TRBV5-5 and J usage is TRBJ1-3; weak D call: TRBD1 (6 bases). Looked up from germline, CDR1 is SGHKS and CDR2 is YYEKEE (reference sequence). The length of the CDR3 is 14 residues. Trimming pared 4 bases from V and 2 bases from J, leaving 10 bases between. The CDR3 DNA follows: TGTGCCAGCAGCGGTGCAGGGGCTGGAAACACCATATATTTT. Its protein is CASSGAGAGNTIYF. Filled out from reference TRBV5-5 and TRBJ1-3, the complete variable domain reads DAGVTQSPTHLIKTRGQQVTLRCSPISGHKSVSWYQQVLGQGPQFIFQYYEKEERGRGNFPDRFSARQFPNYSSELNVNALLLGDSALYLCASSGAGAGNTIYFGEGSWLTVV.